Following are 21 T cell receptor beta chains from one sample sequenced in a study of shared clonotypes between healthy human individuals. Assay used: immunoSEQ multiplex PCR; TCRdb lists only in-frame clones, some missing. The data show 900,000 to 1,200,000 clones, about 84% seen once. The material sequenced was memory CD4+ T cells from PBMCs. Described subset: CD45RA-negative fraction. Source of these receptors: a young man in good health. Some clones in this sample may be carry-over from other donors' samples.

Only one count was recorded for this clone. The J gene is TRBJ1-2, the V gene TRBV2, with 8 bases identical to TRBD1. In germline, CDR1 is SNHLY, CDR2 FYNNEI. The V segment lost 6 bases and the J segment 4 bases; nucleotides outside the gene matches: 4. The CDR3 covers 13 residues. The CDR3 bases are TGTGCCAGCAGAAGGGACAGGACCTATGGCTACACCTTC. It translates to CASRRDRTYGYTF. Together with reference TRBV2 and TRBJ1-2, the CDR3 gives the full variable domain: EPEVTQTPSHQVTQMGQEVILRCVPISNHLYFYWYRQILGQKVEFLVSFYNNEISEKSEIFDDQFSVERPDGSNFTLKIRSTKLEDSAMYFCASRRDRTYGYTFGSGTRLTVV.

The chain employs TRBV18 and TRBJ2-3, with D possibly matching TRBD2 (6 bases). The ends were cut back, 6 bases at V and 6 bases at J, with 13 bases in the middle. Germline V gives CDR1 KGHSH, CDR2 LQKENI. The CDR3 loop spans 13 amino acids. CDR3 residues: CASSPTLADTQYF. The CDR3 nucleotides are TGTGCCAGCTCGCCGACTCTAGCGGATACGCAGTATTTT.

The gene calls are TRBV5-4 and TRBJ2-5; the match to TRBD2 covers 9 bases. CDR3 length: 13 residues. CDR1 SGHNT and CDR2 YYREEE come from the germline V gene (reference sequence). J was trimmed by 4 bases and V by 5 bases; bases with no gene match: 3. CDR3 bases: TGTGCCAGCAGATTAGCGGGAGTAGAGACCCAGTACTTC. This gives the protein CASRLAGVETQYF.

Regarding this clone: The same CDR3 is also encoded by other DNA sequences in this sample. The chain carries TRBV7-3 and TRBJ1-2, with D perhaps matching TRBD1 (6 bases). CDR3 length equals 13 residues. The germline V and J ends were trimmed by 4 bases and 2 bases, with 8 bases remaining between them. Germline lookup yields CDR1 SGHTA and CDR2 FQGTGA. CDR3 sequence reads: CASSSGQNYGYTF. For the CDR3, the DNA is TGTGCCAGCAGCTCGGGACAAAACTATGGCTACACCTTC.

J is TRBJ2-7 and V is TRBV6-6, with D tentatively TRBD1 (7 bases). The CDR3 has 15 residues. Germline lookup yields CDR1 MNHNY and CDR2 SVGAGI (reference sequence). V was cut by 5 bases and J by 6 bases, with 20 bases left in between. Here the CDR3 DNA reads TGTGCCAGCAGTAACCCAGGGGGGTCGCCGGGCGAGCAGTACTTC. Protein product: CASSNPGGSPGEQYF.

The V gene is TRBV28, the J gene TRBJ1-2; tentatively, D is TRBD1 (6 bases). Germline V gives CDR1 MDHEN, CDR2 SYDVKM. The CDR3 length is 16 residues. Trimming stripped 6 bases from V and 7 bases from J, with 24 bases between. The CDR3 DNA sequence: TGTGCCAGCAGCCAACTAAATGGAGGGGGGGCGTTTGGCTACACCTTC. Residues: CASSQLNGGGAFGYTF.

This clone showed up just once. V usage is TRBV27 and J usage is TRBJ1-2, with D hard to call. The CDR3 covers 14 residues. Germline values: CDR1 MNHEY, CDR2 SMNVEV (reference sequence). Trimming removed 6 bases at V and 7 bases at J, with 18 bases between. CDR3 protein: CASSRHSEGSGYTF. CDR3 DNA sequence: TGTGCCAGCAGCCGCCACTCCGAAGGAAGTGGCTACACCTTC.

In nucleotides, the CDR3 is TGTGCCAGCAGTTTATTTAACTATCAGCCCCAGCATTTT. Protein sequence: CASSLFNYQPQHF. This rearrangement joins TRBV28 to TRBJ1-5; no clear D gene. CDR3 length: 13 amino acids. Germline CDR1 reads MDHEN; CDR2 reads SYDVKM. Trimming shortened V by 1 base and J by 5 bases, and 6 bases separated the two germline ends.

This clone was seen more than once but under ten times. The chain uses TRBV7-9 and TRBJ1-2, with TRBD1 identical over 7 bases. The V segment lost 6 bases and the J segment 0 bases; nucleotides outside the gene matches: 13. In germline, CDR1 is SEHNR, CDR2 FQNEAQ (reference sequence). This CDR3 is 17 amino acids long. The DNA for the CDR3 is TGTGCCAGCAGACTTTCCATAAGGGGGCCTCCTAACTATGGCTACACCTTC. This sequence encodes CASRLSIRGPPNYGYTF.

This rearrangement joins TRBV29-1 to TRBJ1-1; possibly TRBD1 for D (6 bases). CDR3 length: 13 residues. Deletions cut 3 bases from V and 10 bases from J, with 18 bases between. In germline, CDR1 is SQVTM, CDR2 ANQGSEA. CDR3 residues: CSVDGGRGRVAFF. The CDR3, as DNA: TGCAGCGTTGATGGTGGCAGGGGACGCGTAGCTTTCTTT.

This clone was detected once. This rearrangement joins TRBV29-1 to TRBJ2-3, with 8 bases identical to TRBD2. This CDR3 is 15 amino acids long. Trimming at V came to 3 bases and at J to 6 bases, leaving 11 bases not matched to a gene. In germline, CDR1 is SQVTM, CDR2 ANQGSEA. The CDR3 reads CSVEAAGAPTDTQYF. In nucleotides, the CDR3 is TGCAGCGTTGAGGCAGCGGGGGCCCCAACGGATACGCAGTATTTT.

The chain is built from TRBV29-1 and TRBJ2-1; TRBD1 might be the D (6 bases). Germline V gives CDR1 SQVTM, CDR2 ANQGSEA. Trimming shortened V by 7 bases and J by 6 bases, and 19 bases separated the two germline ends. The CDR3 totals 14 residues. CDR3 DNA sequence: TGCAGCGGCGAGACAGGTGCTGCCGGCAATGAGCAGTTCTTC. Protein sequence: CSGETGAAGNEQFF.

The chain employs TRBV7-2 and TRBJ2-7; D gene uncertain. Germline V lookup: CDR1 SGHTA, CDR2 FQGNSA. The V end was cut by 4 bases, the J end by 6 bases, with 13 bases between. The CDR3 covers 13 residues. DNA for the CDR3: TGTGCCAGCAGCTCAAAAATAGCTGCCGAGCAGTACTTC. Translation gives CASSSKIAAEQYF. The entire variable domain, with the rest obtained from reference TRBV7-2 and TRBJ2-7, is as follows: GAGVSQSPSNKVTEKGKDVELRCDPISGHTALYWYRQSLGQGLEFLIYFQGNSAPDKSGLPSDRFSAERTGGSVSTLTIQRTQQEDSAVYLCASSSKIAAEQYFGPGTRLTVT.

The CDR3 spells CASSIPNRGDGAFF. The DNA for the CDR3 is TGTGCCAGTAGTATACCTAACAGGGGGGACGGAGCTTTCTTT. The rearrangement joins TRBV19 to TRBJ1-1; 8 bases agree with TRBD1. With 2 bases clipped from V and 10 bases from J, the junction kept 9 bases outside the gene matches. Germline V lookup: CDR1 LNHDA, CDR2 SQIVND (reference sequence). The CDR3 covers 14 residues.

This clone was detected once. This chain links TRBV27 with TRBJ2-5; possible D gene TRBD1, 6 bases. Germline CDR1 MNHEY, CDR2 SMNVEV (reference sequence). Deletions cut 6 bases from V and 1 base from J, with 15 bases between. The length of the CDR3 is 15 residues. This CDR3 is CASSETGFGQETQYF. The CDR3 bases are TGTGCCAGCAGCGAGACAGGCTTCGGCCAAGAGACCCAGTACTTC.

The chain employs TRBV4-3 and TRBJ2-3; maybe TRBD2 (5 bases). V was trimmed by 0 bases and J by 2 bases, leaving 9 bases between them. The length of the CDR3 is 15 residues. Germline V gene data show CDR1 as LGHNA and CDR2 as YSLEER. CDR3 in DNA: TGCGCCAGCAGCCAAGATCCAGCGGCCACAGATACGCAGTATTTT. The encoded protein is CASSQDPAATDTQYF.

The chain combines TRBV5-4 with TRBJ1-3; TRBD1 is a possible D gene (5 bases). V was shortened by 0 bases and J by 0 bases, with 13 bases between the two germline ends. Per the germline V gene, CDR1 is SGHNT and CDR2 is YYREEE (reference sequence). CDR3 length: 17 amino acids. CDR3 in amino acids: CASSLAVLGGSGNTIYF. CDR3 sequence (DNA): TGTGCCAGCAGCTTGGCGGTTTTGGGGGGCTCTGGAAACACCATATATTTT.

The genes are TRBV6-1 and TRBJ1-1; the D is unclear. V shed 8 bases and J shed 11 bases, with 24 bases lying between them. CDR1 MNHNS and CDR2 SASEGT come from the germline V gene. CDR3 length: 14 residues. This CDR3 reads CASFDLRLSTVAFF. The CDR3, as DNA: TGTGCCAGCTTTGACCTCAGACTCTCCACGGTGGCTTTCTTT.

The count of this clone is one. Other nucleotide sequences from this sample produce the same CDR3. The chain carries TRBV2 and TRBJ2-7; no firm D call. This CDR3 contains 12 residues. The germline V gene encodes CDR1 SNHLY and CDR2 FYNNEI. V was cut by 1 base and J by 2 bases, with 3 bases left in between. This CDR3 is CASSEGPYEQYF. For the CDR3, the DNA is TGTGCCAGCAGTGAAGGGCCCTACGAGCAGTACTTC.

The V call is TRBV19, the J call TRBJ2-3; D is unresolved. The CDR3 is made up of 14 amino acids. The germline V gene has CDR1 LNHDA and CDR2 SQIVND (reference sequence). V was cut by 1 base and J by 6 bases, with 11 bases left in between. The CDR3 sequence: CASSIVGLGDTQYF. The DNA of the CDR3 is TGTGCCAGTAGTATAGTAGGCCTAGGGGATACGCAGTATTTT.

This clone is termed medium-sized. The CDR3 spells CASSLAGDSGNTIYF. CDR3 coding DNA: TGTGCCAGCAGCTTAGCAGGGGACTCTGGAAACACCATATATTTT. The chain uses TRBV7-9 and TRBJ1-3; tentatively, D is TRBD1 (5 bases). Germline V lookup: CDR1 SEHNR, CDR2 FQNEAQ (reference sequence). This CDR3 region has 15 residues. V was cut by 0 bases and J by 0 bases, with 6 bases left in between.